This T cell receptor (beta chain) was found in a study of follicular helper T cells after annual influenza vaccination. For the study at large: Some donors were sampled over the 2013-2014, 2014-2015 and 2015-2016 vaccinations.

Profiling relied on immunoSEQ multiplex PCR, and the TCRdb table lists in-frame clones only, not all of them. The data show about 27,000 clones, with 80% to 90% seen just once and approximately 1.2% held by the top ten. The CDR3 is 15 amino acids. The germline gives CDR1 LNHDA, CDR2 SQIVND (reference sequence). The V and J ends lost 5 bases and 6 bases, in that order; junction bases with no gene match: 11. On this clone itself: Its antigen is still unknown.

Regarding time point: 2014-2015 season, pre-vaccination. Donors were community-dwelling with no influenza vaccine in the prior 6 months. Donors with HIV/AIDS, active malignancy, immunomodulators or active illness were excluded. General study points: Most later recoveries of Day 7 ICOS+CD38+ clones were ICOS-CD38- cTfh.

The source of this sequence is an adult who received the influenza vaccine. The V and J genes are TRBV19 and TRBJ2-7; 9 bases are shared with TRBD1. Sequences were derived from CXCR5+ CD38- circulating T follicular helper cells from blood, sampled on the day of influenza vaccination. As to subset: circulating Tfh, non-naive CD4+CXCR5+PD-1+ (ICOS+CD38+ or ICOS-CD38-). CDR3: CASSDPGQGASEQYF. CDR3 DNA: TGTGCCAGTAGTGACCCGGGACAGGGTGCGAGCGAGCAGTACTTC.